The 23 T cell receptor beta chains below were found in one sample sequenced in a study of post-analysis software for immune sequencing data. Libraries were made from TCR beta cDNA, and they carried unique molecular identifiers. TCRdb re-derived calls from the PCR reads in MiXCR, one entry per CDR3 protein. The data show roughly 150,000 distinct CDR3 sequences, with around 34% seen just once and 28% held by the top ten. The sample consisted of blood, taken after autologous hematopoietic stem cell transplantation. The receptors were sampled from a girl between 10 and 17 years old with multiple sclerosis.

The chain joins TRBV28 to TRBJ1-2; D ambiguous. The CDR3 totals 13 residues. CDR1 and CDR2 from the germline V gene are MDHEN and SYDVKM. V was cut by 4 bases and J by 5 bases, with 11 bases left in between. As DNA, the CDR3 is TGTGCCAGCAGTTCCCCTGGACGGTATGGCTACACCTTC. As protein: CASSSPGRYGYTF.

This clonotype was counted at least ten times. The V and J genes are TRBV29-1 and TRBJ2-7; the match to TRBD2 covers 9 bases. Germline-derived CDR1 and CDR2 are SQVTM and ANQGSEA. The CDR3 contains 14 residues. The junction had 8 bases not matched to a gene; V was cut back by 7 bases and J by 1 base. The CDR3 nucleotides read TGCAGCGCCGTAGCGGGAGAATCTTCCTACGAGCAGTACTTC. It yields the protein CSAVAGESSYEQYF.

The chain carries TRBV7-9 and TRBJ1-1; no clear D. The CDR3 totals 16 residues. Germline V gene lookup returns CDR1 SEHNR and CDR2 FQNEAQ (reference sequence). V was pared by 1 base and J by 7 bases, with 19 bases between. The CDR3 loop reads CASSLEGPGPADEAFF. In DNA form, the CDR3 reads TGTGCCAGCAGCTTAGAGGGTCCCGGGCCAGCCGATGAAGCTTTCTTT.

This clonotype has at least ten counts. The gene calls are TRBV7-2 and TRBJ2-3, with 7 bases identical to TRBD2. The CDR3 has 15 amino acids. Looked up from germline, CDR1 is SGHTA and CDR2 is FQGNSA. Trimming took 5 bases from V and 1 from J; bases not matched to a gene: 6. CDR3 sequence reads: CASSKQRGRTDTQYF. In DNA form, the CDR3 reads TGTGCCAGCAGCAAACAGCGGGGACGCACAGATACGCAGTATTTT.

This clonotype was counted a few times. The genes are TRBV9 and TRBJ1-1; D is unclear. The CDR3 spans 15 residues. The ends were cut back, 4 bases at V and 2 bases at J, with 15 bases in the middle. Per the germline V gene, CDR1 is SGDLS and CDR2 is YYNGEE. The CDR3, as DNA: TGTGCCAGCAGCTCAAGACCCAATCCTAACACTGAAGCTTTCTTT. It specifies CASSSRPNPNTEAFF.

This sequence joins TRBV20-1 and TRBJ2-5; TRBD2 agrees at 8 bases. Trimming removed 1 base from V and 3 bases from J; junction bases left unmatched: 7. This CDR3 has 15 residues. Germline V lookup: CDR1 DFQATT, CDR2 SNEGSKA (reference sequence). Here the CDR3 reads CSARGGPAGEETQYF. CDR3 nucleotides: TGCAGTGCTAGAGGAGGCCCAGCGGGGGAAGAGACCCAGTACTTC.

This clonotype was seen a handful of times. The V call is TRBV12-3 or TRBV12-4, the J call TRBJ1-2, with 9 bases fitting TRBD1. After removal of 5 bases from V and 4 bases from J, the junction contained 11 bases not matched to a gene. The CDR3 is 16 amino acids. The CDR3 coding sequence is TGTGCCAGCAGTACAACCCTGACAGGGGGGGCCTATGGCTACACCTTC. Protein product: CASSTTLTGGAYGYTF.

The rearrangement uses TRBV6-6 and TRBJ2-2, with D possibly being TRBD1 (5 bases). The CDR3 is 13 residues long. From germline, CDR1 is MNHNY and CDR2 SVGAGI (reference sequence). The germline V and J ends were trimmed by 7 bases and 5 bases, with 11 bases remaining between them. In DNA form, the CDR3 reads TGTGCCAGCACTCCCCCAGGGACCGGGGAGCTGTTTTTT. Translation: CASTPPGTGELFF.

The rearrangement links TRBV28 to TRBJ1-2, with D hard to call. The CDR3 sequence is 12 residues long. Trimming stripped 10 bases from V and 4 bases from J, with 13 bases between. Germline V gives CDR1 MDHEN, CDR2 SYDVKM. The CDR3 DNA sequence: TGTGCCATCCCCGGCGAGGTCTATGGCTACACCTTC. Protein product: CAIPGEVYGYTF.

The CDR3 loop is CASIPIPGLAGGTYNEQFF. In DNA form, the CDR3 reads TGCGCCAGCATCCCCATTCCGGGACTAGCGGGGGGGACCTACAATGAGCAGTTCTTC. This rearrangement joins TRBV10-2 to TRBJ2-1; TRBD2 matches 16 bases. The trim removed 7 bases at V and 2 bases at J, leaving 11 bases unmatched. CDR3 length: 19 amino acids. Per the germline V gene, CDR1 is WSHSY and CDR2 is SAAADI.

This chain links TRBV7-3 with TRBJ2-5; 9 nucleotides align to TRBD2. Germline V gene sequence: CDR1 SGHTA, CDR2 FQGTGA. The CDR3 is 15 amino acids. Trimming cost V 2 bases and J 4 bases; bases outside gene matches: 5. The CDR3 region has the DNA TGTGCCAGCAGCTTAGGATCTAGCGGGGCAGAGACCCAGTACTTC. It encodes CASSLGSSGAETQYF.

The gene calls are TRBV7-9 and TRBJ2-7; D call uncertain. The DNA matches TRBJ2-5 better at its end, which makes the J call doubtful. This CDR3 has 14 amino acids. Germline-derived CDR1 and CDR2 are SEHNR and FQNEAQ (reference sequence). The CDR3 reads CASSSQTFQETQYF. The CDR3 nucleotides are TGTGCCAGCAGCTCCCAAACATTCCAAGAGACCCAGTACTTC.

The CDR3 loop is CASSYTGRGTEAFF. The CDR3 coding sequence is TGTGCCAGCAGTTACACAGGGAGAGGGACTGAAGCTTTCTTT. V and J are TRBV6-2 or TRBV6-3 and TRBJ1-1; TRBD1 is a possible D gene (6 bases). The germline gives CDR1 MNHEY, CDR2 SVGEGT. The CDR3 is 14 residues long. Trimming shortened V by 2 bases and J by 5 bases, and 12 bases separated the two germline ends.

This clonotype was counted only a few times. V usage is TRBV7-2 and J usage is TRBJ2-7; D is possibly TRBD1 (5 bases). The germline gives CDR1 SGHTA, CDR2 FQGNSA. The length of the CDR3 is 15 residues. The ends were cut back, 3 bases at V and 0 bases at J, with 12 bases in the middle. The CDR3: CASSLGHRSSYEQYF. For the CDR3, the DNA is TGTGCCAGCAGCTTGGGCCACAGGAGCTCCTACGAGCAGTACTTC.

CDR3 nucleotides: TGCGCCAGCAGCGTGGGACAGGGGGCAGATACGCAGTATTTT. Residues: CASSVGQGADTQYF. The gene calls are TRBV5-1 and TRBJ2-3; 11 bases align to TRBD1. Per germline, CDR1 SGHRS and CDR2 YFSETQ. This CDR3 spans 14 amino acids. V was pared by 4 bases and J by 4 bases, with 2 bases of the junction left unmatched.

J is TRBJ1-2 and V is TRBV6-6; tentative D call: TRBD1 (6 bases). CDR1 and CDR2 (germline): MNHNY, SVGAGI (reference sequence). CDR3 length: 15 amino acids. V lost 2 bases to trimming and J lost 1 base, with 11 bases between them. CDR3 nucleotides: TGTGCCAGCAGTTACAAGGCAGGGGATAACTATGGCTACACCTTC. This translates into CASSYKAGDNYGYTF.

The sample holds a few counts of this clonotype. The rearrangement joins TRBV18 to TRBJ1-2, with D possibly TRBD1 on 5 matching bases. The CDR3 spans 13 residues. V lost 2 bases and J 7 bases, leaving 11 bases between the germline ends. The V gene's germline CDR1 is KGHSH and CDR2 LQKENI. DNA for the CDR3: TGTGCCAGCTCACCAGAGACCAGGGTTGGCTACACCTTC. Amino acids: CASSPETRVGYTF. Drawing the rest from reference TRBV18 and TRBJ1-2, the complete variable domain is NAGVMQNPRHLVRRRGQEARLRCSPMKGHSHVYWYRQLPEEGLKFMVYLQKENIIDESGMPKERFSAEFPKEGPSILRIQQVVRGDSAAYFCASSPETRVGYTFGSGTRLTVV.

This clonotype has more than one count but fewer than ten. The V gene is TRBV6-1, the J gene TRBJ2-4; D unclear. The CDR3 is 12 residues long. The germline V and J ends were trimmed by 8 bases and 2 bases, with 7 bases remaining between them. CDR1 and CDR2 from the germline V gene are MNHNS and SASEGT. The CDR3 loop is CASGRSKNIQYF. The CDR3 DNA follows: TGTGCCAGCGGTAGATCCAAAAACATTCAGTACTTC.

The chain uses TRBV7-8 and TRBJ1-5, with D unclear. V lost 4 bases to trimming and J lost 3 bases, with 13 bases between them. This CDR3 spans 15 amino acids. Germline V gene lookup returns CDR1 SGHVS and CDR2 FQNEAQ. CDR3 protein: CASSSRPLSNQPQHF. The CDR3 DNA sequence: TGTGCCAGCAGCTCCCGGCCCCTATCCAATCAGCCCCAGCATTTT. Variable domain in full (rest from reference TRBV7-8 and TRBJ1-5): GAGVSQSPRYKVAKRGQDVALRCDPISGHVSLFWYQQALGQGPEFLTYFQNEAQLDKSGLPSDRFFAERPEGSVSTLKIQRTQQEDSAVYLCASSSRPLSNQPQHFGDGTRLSIL.

This chain joins TRBV2 and TRBJ2-1; possible D gene TRBD2, 6 bases. The germline V gene encodes CDR1 SNHLY and CDR2 FYNNEI. This CDR3 spans 15 amino acids. V gave up 3 bases and J gave up 8 bases, with 17 bases separating them. As DNA, the CDR3 is TGTGCCAGCAGTGAGTGGCGGGACGCCGTGGATGAGCAGTTCTTC. This sequence encodes CASSEWRDAVDEQFF.

The chain has TRBV20-1 and TRBJ2-7; perhaps TRBD2 as D (6 bases). CDR3 length: 13 amino acids. From germline, CDR1 is DFQATT and CDR2 SNEGSKA (reference sequence). V lost 6 bases, J lost 2 bases, and 14 bases lay in between. The CDR3, as DNA: TGCAGTGCGAGGATTAGCGGTACCTACGAGCAGTACTTC. It translates to CSARISGTYEQYF.

V usage is TRBV24-1 and J usage is TRBJ2-3; possibly TRBD1 for D (6 bases). Trimming stripped 3 bases from V and 4 bases from J, with 22 bases between. Germline V gene data show CDR1 as KGHDR and CDR2 as SFDVKD. There are 18 residues in the CDR3. The CDR3 nucleotides are TGTGCCACCAGTGATGGGACAACAGGGTACGATCGATCAGATACGCAGTATTTT. It specifies CATSDGTTGYDRSDTQYF.

The rearrangement joins TRBV21-1 to TRBJ1-2. TRBV21-1 is a known pseudogene. CDR3 size: 13 residues. The CDR3 region has the DNA TGTGCCAGCAGCCACGGACAAGCCTATGGCTACACCTTC. Translating gives CASSHGQAYGYTF.